Below, 8 T cell receptor beta chains from the same sample are listed, as sequenced in a study of T cell repertoires in ileal Crohn's disease. TCRdb keeps only in-frame clones here, not all; method: immunoSEQ multiplex PCR. The sample yields 8,000 or so clones, about 84% seen once. Input material: ileal tissue. Source of these receptors: an adult with Crohn's disease.

V and J are TRBV20-1 and TRBJ1-1; D might be TRBD1 (5 bases). Per the germline V gene, CDR1 is DFQATT and CDR2 is SNEGSKA (reference sequence). The length of the CDR3 is 10 residues. V was cut by 5 bases and J by 7 bases, with 8 bases left in between. The DNA for the CDR3 is TGCAGTGCTGGGGACCTTGAAGCTTTCTTT. Translation: CSAGDLEAFF.

The chain has TRBV6-1 and TRBJ2-7; the D gene is possibly TRBD1 (6 bases). With 2 bases removed from V and 7 bases from J, the gap between germline ends came to 15 bases. The CDR3 has 14 amino acids. Germline lookup yields CDR1 MNHNS and CDR2 SASEGT. The CDR3 coding sequence is TGTGCCAGCAGTGAAAGGGGGTCCACTGGGGAGCAGTACTTC. Translating it yields CASSERGSTGEQYF.

Worth noting for this clone: Sequence at one end of the junction differs from germline and may be a read error. The chain recombines TRBV30 with TRBJ1-4; tentative D call: TRBD1 (5 bases). CDR3 size: 12 residues. Germline lookup yields CDR1 GTSNPN and CDR2 SVGIG (reference sequence). In DNA, the CDR3 is TGCGCGACGTCGGGGGGAGGCGAAAAACTGTTTTTT. Amino acid sequence: CATSGGGEKLFF.

The sample holds a few counts of this clone. This chain connects TRBV4-1 to TRBJ2-1; D perhaps matches TRBD1 (6 bases). Per the germline V gene, CDR1 is MGHRA and CDR2 is YSYEKL. The CDR3 covers 15 residues. Trimming took off 4 bases at V and 6 bases at J, with 16 bases between the two ends. CDR3 nucleotides: TGCGCCAGCAGCCCCAGCCCCGGACAGATCAATGAGCAGTTCTTC. Amino acid sequence: CASSPSPGQINEQFF.

This clone was recorded only once. The rearrangement links TRBV30 to TRBJ2-3, with D tentatively TRBD2 (6 bases). Trimming left V 3 bases short and J 0 bases short, with 7 bases between. The germline V gene encodes CDR1 GTSNPN and CDR2 SVGIG (reference sequence). This CDR3 has 13 amino acids. Here the CDR3 DNA reads TGTGCCTGGAGCGGGGGAAGCACAGATACGCAGTATTTT. It encodes CAWSGGSTDTQYF.

The chain recombines TRBV19 with TRBJ2-6, with D tentatively TRBD2 (7 bases). The V and J ends lost 2 bases and 8 bases respectively, with 16 bases between them. CDR1 and CDR2 (germline): LNHDA, SQIVND (reference sequence). The CDR3 extends over 16 amino acids. The CDR3 region is CASSISEGRGSNVLTF. The CDR3 DNA reads TGTGCCAGTAGTATAAGTGAAGGGAGGGGGTCCAACGTCCTGACTTTC.

V gene TRBV4-1 combines with J gene TRBJ2-3, with TRBD2 identical over 10 bases. CDR3 length: 18 amino acids. Germline lookup yields CDR1 MGHRA and CDR2 YSYEKL. V was clipped by 0 bases and J by 2 bases; unmatched bases: 8. The CDR3 here is CASSQDGSGLAVTDTQYF. The CDR3 DNA follows: TGCGCCAGCAGCCAAGATGGAAGTGGACTAGCGGTCACAGATACGCAGTATTTT.

V gene TRBV7-9 combines with J gene TRBJ2-3; TRBD2 aligns across 10 bases. Germline V gene sequence: CDR1 SEHNR, CDR2 FQNEAQ (reference sequence). This CDR3 contains 19 residues. V was pared by 5 bases and J by 2 bases, with 16 bases of the junction left unmatched. CDR3 in DNA: TGTGCCAGCAGCGTAATAATTGGTGGGACTAGCGCCATCACAGATACGCAGTATTTT. Protein product: CASSVIIGGTSAITDTQYF.